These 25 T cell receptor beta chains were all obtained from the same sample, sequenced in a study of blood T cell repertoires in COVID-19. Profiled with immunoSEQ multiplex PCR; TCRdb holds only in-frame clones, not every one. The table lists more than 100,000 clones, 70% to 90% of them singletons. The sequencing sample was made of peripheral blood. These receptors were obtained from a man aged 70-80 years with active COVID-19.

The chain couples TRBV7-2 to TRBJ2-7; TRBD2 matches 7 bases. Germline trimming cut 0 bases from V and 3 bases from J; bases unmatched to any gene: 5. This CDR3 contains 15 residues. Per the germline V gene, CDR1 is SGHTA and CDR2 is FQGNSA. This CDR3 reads CASSLALASYYEQYF. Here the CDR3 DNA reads TGTGCCAGCAGCTTAGCACTAGCGAGCTACTACGAGCAGTACTTC.

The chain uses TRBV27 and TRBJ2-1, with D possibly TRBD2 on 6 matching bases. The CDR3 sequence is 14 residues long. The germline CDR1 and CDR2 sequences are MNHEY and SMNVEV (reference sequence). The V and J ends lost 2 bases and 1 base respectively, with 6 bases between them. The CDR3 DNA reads TGTGCCAGCAGTTTAGCGGGGTCCTACAATGAGCAGTTCTTC. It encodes CASSLAGSYNEQFF.

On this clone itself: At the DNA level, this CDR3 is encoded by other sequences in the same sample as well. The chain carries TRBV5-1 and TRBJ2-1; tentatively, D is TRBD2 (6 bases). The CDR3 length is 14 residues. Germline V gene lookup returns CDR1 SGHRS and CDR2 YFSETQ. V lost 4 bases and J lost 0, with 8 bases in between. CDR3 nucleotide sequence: TGCGCCAGCAGCGGGGGGAGCTCCTACAATGAGCAGTTCTTC. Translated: CASSGGSSYNEQFF.

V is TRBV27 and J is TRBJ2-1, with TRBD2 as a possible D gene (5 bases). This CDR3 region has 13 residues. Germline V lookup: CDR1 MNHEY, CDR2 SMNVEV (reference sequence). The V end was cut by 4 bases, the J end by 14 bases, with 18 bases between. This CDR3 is CASSSSLTMREFF. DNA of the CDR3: TGTGCCAGCAGTTCATCTCTTACAATGAGGGAGTTCTTC.

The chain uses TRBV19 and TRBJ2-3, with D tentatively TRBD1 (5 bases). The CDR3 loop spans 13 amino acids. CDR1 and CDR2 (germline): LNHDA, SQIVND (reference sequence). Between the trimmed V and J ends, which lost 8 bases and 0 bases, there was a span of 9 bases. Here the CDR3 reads CASGHQSTDTQYF. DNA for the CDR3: TGTGCCAGTGGACACCAAAGCACAGATACGCAGTATTTT.

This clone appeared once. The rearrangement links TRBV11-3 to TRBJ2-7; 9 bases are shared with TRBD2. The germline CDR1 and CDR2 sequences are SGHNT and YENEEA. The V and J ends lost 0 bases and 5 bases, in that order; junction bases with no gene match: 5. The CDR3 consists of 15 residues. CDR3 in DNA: TGTGCCAGCAGCTTAGATTCGAGCGGGAGGAACGAGCAGTACTTC. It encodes CASSLDSSGRNEQYF.

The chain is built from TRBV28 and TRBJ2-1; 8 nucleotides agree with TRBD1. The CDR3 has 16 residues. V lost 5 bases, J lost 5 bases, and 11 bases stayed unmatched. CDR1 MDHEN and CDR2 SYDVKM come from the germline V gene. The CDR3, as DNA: TGTGCCAGCAGTCCCCGGACAGGGCGAACCAACAATGAGCAGTTCTTC. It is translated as CASSPRTGRTNNEQFF.

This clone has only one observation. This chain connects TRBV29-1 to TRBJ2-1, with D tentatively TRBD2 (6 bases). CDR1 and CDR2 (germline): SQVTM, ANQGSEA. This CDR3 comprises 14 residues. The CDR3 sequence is CSHLGGLGYNEQFF. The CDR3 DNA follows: TGCAGTCACCTGGGGGGATTAGGGTACAATGAGCAGTTCTTC.

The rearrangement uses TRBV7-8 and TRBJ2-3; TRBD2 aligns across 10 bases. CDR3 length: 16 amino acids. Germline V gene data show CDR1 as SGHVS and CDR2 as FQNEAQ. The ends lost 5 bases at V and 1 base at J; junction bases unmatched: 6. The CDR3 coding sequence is TGTGCCAGCAGCGCGGGACTAGCGAGAGGCACAGATACGCAGTATTTT. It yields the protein CASSAGLARGTDTQYF.

This chain's CDR3 is CSADLGEQFF. DNA for the CDR3: TGCAGTGCTGATCTAGGTGAGCAGTTCTTC. V is TRBV20-1 and J is TRBJ2-1; D is uncertain. Looked up from germline, CDR1 is DFQATT and CDR2 is SNEGSKA (reference sequence). Deletions cut 5 bases from V and 9 bases from J, with 8 bases between. The CDR3 runs 10 residues.

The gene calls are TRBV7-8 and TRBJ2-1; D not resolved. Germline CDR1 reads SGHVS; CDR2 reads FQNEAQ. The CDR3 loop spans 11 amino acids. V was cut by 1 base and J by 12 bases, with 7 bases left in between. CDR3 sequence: CASSLVSGQFF. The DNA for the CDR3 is TGTGCCAGCAGCTTAGTGAGTGGGCAGTTCTTC.

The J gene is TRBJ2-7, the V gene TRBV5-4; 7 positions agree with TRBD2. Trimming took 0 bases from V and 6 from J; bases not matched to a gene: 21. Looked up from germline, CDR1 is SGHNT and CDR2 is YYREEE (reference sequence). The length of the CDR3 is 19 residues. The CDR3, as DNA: TGTGCCAGCAGCTTGGCCCATGGGGGGGAGCGCGGGAGATGGGGCGAGCAGTACTTC. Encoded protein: CASSLAHGGERGRWGEQYF.

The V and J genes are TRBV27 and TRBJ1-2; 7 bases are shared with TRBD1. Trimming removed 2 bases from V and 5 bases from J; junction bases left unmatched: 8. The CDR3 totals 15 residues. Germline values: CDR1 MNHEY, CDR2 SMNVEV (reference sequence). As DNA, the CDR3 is TGTGCCAGCAGTTTAGTGCCGGCAGGGGGATATGGCTACACCTTC. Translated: CASSLVPAGGYGYTF.

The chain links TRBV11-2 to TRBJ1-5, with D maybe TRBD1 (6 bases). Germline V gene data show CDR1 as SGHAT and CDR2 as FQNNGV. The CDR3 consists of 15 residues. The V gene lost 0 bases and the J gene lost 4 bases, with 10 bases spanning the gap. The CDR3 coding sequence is TGTGCCAGCAGCTTAGATGGACAGAGGAATCAGCCCCAGCATTTT. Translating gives CASSLDGQRNQPQHF.

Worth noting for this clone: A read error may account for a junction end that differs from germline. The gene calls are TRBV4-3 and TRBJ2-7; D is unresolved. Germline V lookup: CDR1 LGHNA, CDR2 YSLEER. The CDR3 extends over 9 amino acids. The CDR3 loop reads CASSQDWAF. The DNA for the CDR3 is TGCGCCAGCAGCCAAGATTGGGCCTTC.

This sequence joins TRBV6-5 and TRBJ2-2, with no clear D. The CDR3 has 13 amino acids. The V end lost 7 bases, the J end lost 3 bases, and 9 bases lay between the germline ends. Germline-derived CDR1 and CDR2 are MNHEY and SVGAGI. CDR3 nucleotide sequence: TGTGCCAGCATCACGGAGTACACCGGGGAGCTGTTTTTT. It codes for CASITEYTGELFF.

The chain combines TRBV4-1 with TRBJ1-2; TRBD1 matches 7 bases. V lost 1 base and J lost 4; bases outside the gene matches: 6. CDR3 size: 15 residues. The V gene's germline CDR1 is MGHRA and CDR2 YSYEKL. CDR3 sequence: CASSQVGTASYGYTF. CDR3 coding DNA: TGCGCCAGCAGCCAAGTCGGGACAGCATCCTATGGCTACACCTTC.

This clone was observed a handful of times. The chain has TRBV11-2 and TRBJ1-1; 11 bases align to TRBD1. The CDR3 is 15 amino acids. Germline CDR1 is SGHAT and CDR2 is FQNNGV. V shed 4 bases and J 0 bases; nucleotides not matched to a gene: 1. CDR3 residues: CASSSGQGVNTEAFF. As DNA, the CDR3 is TGTGCCAGCAGCTCGGGACAGGGGGTGAACACTGAAGCTTTCTTT.

For the CDR3, the DNA is TGTGCCAGTAGTATGACTCCTAATGAAAAACTGTTTTTT. Translated, it gives CASSMTPNEKLFF. This chain uses TRBV19 with TRBJ1-4; D uncertain. This CDR3 is built from 13 residues. Germline CDR1 LNHDA, CDR2 SQIVND (reference sequence). Trimming removed 3 bases at V and 3 bases at J, with 5 bases between.

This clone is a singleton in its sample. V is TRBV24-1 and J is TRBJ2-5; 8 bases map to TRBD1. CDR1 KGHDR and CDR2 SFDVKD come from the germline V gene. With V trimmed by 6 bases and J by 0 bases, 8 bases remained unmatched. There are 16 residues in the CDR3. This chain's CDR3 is CATSPGGRGYQETQYF. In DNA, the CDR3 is TGTGCCACCAGTCCAGGGGGCAGGGGATACCAAGAGACCCAGTACTTC.

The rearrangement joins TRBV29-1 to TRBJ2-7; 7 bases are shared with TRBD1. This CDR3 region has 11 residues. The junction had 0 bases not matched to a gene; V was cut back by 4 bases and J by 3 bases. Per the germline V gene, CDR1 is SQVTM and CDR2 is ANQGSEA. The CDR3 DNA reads TGCAGCGTTGCAGGGGGCTACGAGCAGTACTTC. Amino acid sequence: CSVAGGYEQYF.

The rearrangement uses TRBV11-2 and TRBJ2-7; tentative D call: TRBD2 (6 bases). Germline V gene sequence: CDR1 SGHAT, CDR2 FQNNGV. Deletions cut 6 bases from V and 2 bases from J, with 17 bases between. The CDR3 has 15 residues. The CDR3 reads CASRAPGLPPYEQYF. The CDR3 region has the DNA TGTGCCAGCAGGGCGCCGGGACTGCCACCCTACGAGCAGTACTTC.

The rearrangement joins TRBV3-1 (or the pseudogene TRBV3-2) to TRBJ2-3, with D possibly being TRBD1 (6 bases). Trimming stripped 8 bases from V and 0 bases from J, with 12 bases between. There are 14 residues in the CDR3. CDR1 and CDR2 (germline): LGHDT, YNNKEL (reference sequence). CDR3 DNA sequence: TGTGCCAGCTCCGACAGGCTCAGCACAGATACGCAGTATTTT. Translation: CASSDRLSTDTQYF.

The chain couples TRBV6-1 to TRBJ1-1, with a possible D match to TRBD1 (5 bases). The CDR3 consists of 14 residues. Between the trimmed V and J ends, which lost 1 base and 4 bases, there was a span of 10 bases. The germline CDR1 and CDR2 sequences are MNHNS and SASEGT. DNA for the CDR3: TGTGCCAGCAGTGAAGAAGGCAGGGCCACTGAAGCTTTCTTT. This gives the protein CASSEEGRATEAFF.

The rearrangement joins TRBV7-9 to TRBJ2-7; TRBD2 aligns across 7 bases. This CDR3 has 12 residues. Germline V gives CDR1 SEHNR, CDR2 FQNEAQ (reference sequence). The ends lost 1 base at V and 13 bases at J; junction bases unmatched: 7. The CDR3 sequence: CASSLETTSSYF. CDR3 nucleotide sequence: TGTGCCAGCAGCTTAGAAACGACTAGCAGTTACTTC.